The entry that follows covers one TCR beta chain sequence. Its antigen is as yet unknown. The data were produced by immunoSEQ multiplex PCR, yet TCRdb's version contains in-frame clones alone and is incomplete. The sample holds roughly 61,000 clones, roughly 90% seen once. This record belongs to a study of OX40 agonist ivuxolimab in advanced cancers. The study, taken as a whole, reports: On average, CD8+ T cells had more expanded clones than CD4+.

Trimming took 0 bases from V and 4 from J, leaving 16 bases between them. CDR3 length: 17 amino acids. Germline V lookup: CDR1 LGHNA, CDR2 YNFKEQ. Source: CD4+ or CD8+ T cells sorted from blood, taken in a trial of the OX40 agonist ivuxolimab. The receptor was derived from an adult with an advanced solid tumor such as melanoma, head and neck, liver or kidney cancer. The rearrangement links TRBV4-2 to TRBJ2-1; D possibly corresponds to TRBD2 (6 bases). The CDR3 bases are TGTGCCAGCAGCCAAGAATTCTCCGGACTACCATACAATGAGCAGTTCTTC. As protein: CASSQEFSGLPYNEQFF.